This T cell receptor delta chain stems from a study of Vδ1+ human thymocytes. Sequences come from RNA converted to cDNA by reverse transcription. Multiplex PCR used pooled V-gene forward primers and a constant-region reverse primer to amplify CDR3s. TCRdb re-called the multiplex PCR reads through CATT. The repertoire holds about 75,000 delta-chain clones, with around 30% as singletons. The length of the CDR3 is 18 residues. Germline V gives CDR1 TSWWSYY, CDR2 QGS. J was trimmed by 3 bases and V by 2 bases; bases with no gene match: 10. Purity of the sorted Vdelta1+ thymocytes ranged from roughly 98% to 99.6%. This clone turned up a few times. What it binds is not known. Notes on the study in general: Unlike peripheral blood Vdelta1+ controls, thymic delta-chain sequences included around 21% Vdelta2 and few Vdelta3. Bulk data may be misread because of unexpected Vdelta2 sequences. In the thymus, TRG and TRD repertoires looked highly polyclonal with Gaussian CDR3 lengths.

The chain recombines TRDV1 with TRDJ1, with 12 bases fitting TRDD3. The sample consisted of Vdelta1+ gamma-delta thymocytes from the thymus. This sample's subset: FACS-sorted CD3+ TCRalphabeta- TCRVdelta1+ TCRVdelta2- thymocytes. This TCR was sampled from a boy in the first two years of life who had congenital heart surgery. Written as DNA, the CDR3 is TGTGCTCTTGGGGAAACAGAGGCATACTGGGGGATACCCGATAAACTCATCTTT. Translation gives CALGETEAYWGIPDKLIF.